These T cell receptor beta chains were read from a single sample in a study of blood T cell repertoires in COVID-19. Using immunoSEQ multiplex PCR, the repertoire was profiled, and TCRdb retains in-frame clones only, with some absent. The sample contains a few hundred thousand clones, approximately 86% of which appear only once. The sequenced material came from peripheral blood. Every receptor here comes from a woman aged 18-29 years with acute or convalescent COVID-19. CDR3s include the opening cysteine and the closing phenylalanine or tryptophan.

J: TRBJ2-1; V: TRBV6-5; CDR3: CASSYSAPSGYNEQFF
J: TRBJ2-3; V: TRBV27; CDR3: CASSLRGRSRSTDTQYF
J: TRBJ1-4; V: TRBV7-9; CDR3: CASSLPGTGVDDEKLFF
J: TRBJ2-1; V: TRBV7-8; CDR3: CASSLANRADEQFF
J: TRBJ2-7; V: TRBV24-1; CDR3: CATSDVGGEQYF
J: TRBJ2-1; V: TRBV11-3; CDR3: CASSLDTGQYNEQFF
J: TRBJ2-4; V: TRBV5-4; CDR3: CASSYGTGASVGIQYF
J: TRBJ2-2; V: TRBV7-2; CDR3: CASSLSRYRRLNTGELFF
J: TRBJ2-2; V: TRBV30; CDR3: CAWSESLGRGALFF
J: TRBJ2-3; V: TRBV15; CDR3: CATSRDGGGATDTQYF
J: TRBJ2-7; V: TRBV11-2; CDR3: CASLEGRYGQAGYEQYF
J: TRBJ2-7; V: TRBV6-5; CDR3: CASSYSGQGAVYEQYF
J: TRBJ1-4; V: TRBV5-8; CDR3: CASSLGQDSIGTNEKLFF
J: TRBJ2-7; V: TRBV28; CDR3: CASRTGLDSYEQYF
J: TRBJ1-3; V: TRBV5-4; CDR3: CASSVGTDSGNTIYF
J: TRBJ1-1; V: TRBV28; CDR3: CASTWAAMNTEAFF
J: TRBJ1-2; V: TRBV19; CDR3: CASTYEGARYGYTF
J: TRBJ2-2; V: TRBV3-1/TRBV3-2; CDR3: CASSQAWGAAGELFF
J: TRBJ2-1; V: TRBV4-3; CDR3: CASSQAPGSYNNEQFF
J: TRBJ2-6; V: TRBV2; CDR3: CASSPGQGASGANVLTF
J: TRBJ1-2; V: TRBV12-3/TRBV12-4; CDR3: CASSFMVRGYTF
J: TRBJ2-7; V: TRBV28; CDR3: CASVGSYEQYF
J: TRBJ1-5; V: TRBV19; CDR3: CASKPQGYGNQPQHF
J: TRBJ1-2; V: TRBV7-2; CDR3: CASSLVAVAGAGDYGYTF
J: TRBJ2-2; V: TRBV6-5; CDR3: CASSYWTGTGSGELFF
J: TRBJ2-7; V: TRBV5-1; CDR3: CASSRGSGLAGAEQYF
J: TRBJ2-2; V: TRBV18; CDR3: CASSPPGGLANTGELFF
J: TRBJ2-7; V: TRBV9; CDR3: CASSLGSGGDYEQYF
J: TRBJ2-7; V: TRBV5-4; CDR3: CASSWDTYEQYF
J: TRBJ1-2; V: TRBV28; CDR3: CASSLRRGQGYTF
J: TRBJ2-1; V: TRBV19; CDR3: CASTSGGSGIEQFF
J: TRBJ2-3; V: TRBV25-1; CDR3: CASSDDREATDTQYF
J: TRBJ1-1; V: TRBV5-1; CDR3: CASSLVQGLGNTEAFF